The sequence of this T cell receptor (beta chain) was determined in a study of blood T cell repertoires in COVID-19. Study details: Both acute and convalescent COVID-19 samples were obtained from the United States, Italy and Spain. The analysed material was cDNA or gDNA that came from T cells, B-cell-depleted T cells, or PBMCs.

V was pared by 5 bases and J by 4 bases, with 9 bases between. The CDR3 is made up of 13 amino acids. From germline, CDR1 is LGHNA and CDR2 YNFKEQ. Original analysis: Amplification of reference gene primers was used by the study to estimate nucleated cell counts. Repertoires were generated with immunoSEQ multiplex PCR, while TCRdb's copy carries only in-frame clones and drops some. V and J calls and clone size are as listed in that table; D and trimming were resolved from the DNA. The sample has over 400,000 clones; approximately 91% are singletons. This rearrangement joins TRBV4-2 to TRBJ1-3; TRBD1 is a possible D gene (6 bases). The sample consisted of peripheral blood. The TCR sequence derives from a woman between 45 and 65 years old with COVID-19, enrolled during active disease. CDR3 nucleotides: TGTGCCAGCAGCGGGGGGGGCGGAAACACCATATATTTT. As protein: CASSGGGGNTIYF.